A selection of T cell receptor beta chains follows, all from one sample in a study of blood T cell repertoires in COVID-19. Sequencing was performed with immunoSEQ multiplex PCR; in TCRdb, only in-frame clones are kept and a portion is missing. The table lists some 160,000 clones, around 81% of them singletons, with roughly 13% in the top ten. Sequenced sample: peripheral blood. The origin of the receptors is a man in his sixties or seventies who had recovered from COVID-19. CDR3s leave out the opening cysteine and the closing phenylalanine or tryptophan. Each record gives: V gene, J gene, CDR3 protein.

v_gene: TRBV4-1
j_gene: TRBJ2-7
CDR3aa: ASSPQRQGGQY

v_gene: TRBV5-1
j_gene: TRBJ2-3
CDR3aa: ASSLLAGGNIDTQY

v_gene: TRBV5-1
j_gene: TRBJ2-5
CDR3aa: ASSLGGLAGKETQY

v_gene: TRBV5-4
j_gene: TRBJ2-5
CDR3aa: ASSLLAGGETQY

v_gene: TRBV25-1
j_gene: TRBJ2-5
CDR3aa: ASSADRGQETQY

v_gene: TRBV7-9
j_gene: TRBJ2-1
CDR3aa: ASSPLGLEQF

v_gene: TRBV15
j_gene: TRBJ1-5
CDR3aa: ATRYERDSNQPQH

v_gene: TRBV5-4
j_gene: TRBJ2-1
CDR3aa: ASSPSGGSPEQF

v_gene: TRBV7-2
j_gene: TRBJ2-2
CDR3aa: ASSLRLAGLNTGELF

v_gene: TRBV25-1
j_gene: TRBJ1-2
CDR3aa: ASRGTGSNYGYT

v_gene: TRBV29-1
j_gene: TRBJ2-5
CDR3aa: SVEEREAQETQY

v_gene: TRBV25-1
j_gene: TRBJ1-2
CDR3aa: ASSEYGDRSYGYT

v_gene: TRBV25-1
j_gene: TRBJ2-5
CDR3aa: ASSESNQETQY

v_gene: TRBV5-1
j_gene: TRBJ1-2
CDR3aa: ASSLGQGTIAPYGYT

v_gene: TRBV3-1/TRBV3-2
j_gene: TRBJ2-1
CDR3aa: ASSQGSSYNEQF

v_gene: TRBV15
j_gene: TRBJ2-7
CDR3aa: ATSRNLGTSGRGNEQY

v_gene: TRBV5-1
j_gene: TRBJ1-1
CDR3aa: ASREDSGAF

v_gene: TRBV14
j_gene: TRBJ2-3
CDR3aa: ASSQKLSGGPFIPTDTQY

v_gene: TRBV5-1
j_gene: TRBJ2-7
CDR3aa: ASSWDKPYEQY

v_gene: TRBV18
j_gene: TRBJ1-1
CDR3aa: ASSAGENTEAF

v_gene: TRBV19
j_gene: TRBJ1-5
CDR3aa: ASSIGARTYSNQPQH

v_gene: TRBV5-1
j_gene: TRBJ2-7
CDR3aa: ASSFRGGTGSYEQY

v_gene: TRBV19
j_gene: TRBJ2-2
CDR3aa: ASSFREAGTGELF

v_gene: TRBV28
j_gene: TRBJ1-1
CDR3aa: ASSLFRSLGGSEAF

v_gene: TRBV7-7
j_gene: TRBJ2-1
CDR3aa: ASSLGTSGYNEQF

v_gene: TRBV20-1
j_gene: TRBJ2-1
CDR3aa: SARAGVEQF

v_gene: TRBV5-5
j_gene: TRBJ2-7
CDR3aa: ASSIGTSLTYEQY

v_gene: TRBV5-6
j_gene: TRBJ2-2
CDR3aa: ASSFRTHQHTGELF

v_gene: TRBV30
j_gene: TRBJ1-4
CDR3aa: AWSVQGEKLF

v_gene: TRBV11-3
j_gene: TRBJ1-6
CDR3aa: ASSLLGQHNSPLH

v_gene: TRBV5-1
j_gene: TRBJ1-1
CDR3aa: ASAPGRGDTEAF

v_gene: TRBV6-5
j_gene: TRBJ2-5
CDR3aa: ASSQDRGSETQY

v_gene: TRBV6-6
j_gene: TRBJ1-1
CDR3aa: ASSLDSPTEAF

v_gene: TRBV6-6
j_gene: TRBJ2-3
CDR3aa: ASSLGTPLTDTQY

v_gene: TRBV7-9
j_gene: TRBJ2-2
CDR3aa: ASSLNGYTGELF

v_gene: TRBV24-1
j_gene: TRBJ2-5
CDR3aa: ATSDPRGRETQY

v_gene: TRBV3-1/TRBV3-2
j_gene: TRBJ1-5
CDR3aa: ASSQGALIGQPQH

v_gene: TRBV28
j_gene: TRBJ2-1
CDR3aa: ASSLTSGRGAYNEQF

v_gene: TRBV14
j_gene: TRBJ2-5
CDR3aa: ASSQESRVGTQY

v_gene: TRBV28
j_gene: TRBJ1-1
CDR3aa: ASSPPGNTEAF

v_gene: TRBV30
j_gene: TRBJ1-6
CDR3aa: AWSVTDSSPLH

v_gene: TRBV28
j_gene: TRBJ1-1
CDR3aa: ASRSTVLSTEAF

v_gene: TRBV6-5
j_gene: TRBJ2-2
CDR3aa: ASSPGGYDGELF

v_gene: TRBV3-1/TRBV3-2
j_gene: TRBJ1-2
CDR3aa: ASSQTWDSNYGYT

v_gene: TRBV3-1/TRBV3-2
j_gene: TRBJ2-1
CDR3aa: ASSQVGGRARAEQF

v_gene: TRBV6-4
j_gene: TRBJ2-6
CDR3aa: ASSAGQPGGANVLT

v_gene: TRBV6-2/TRBV6-3
j_gene: TRBJ2-7
CDR3aa: ASSPTQGVSYEQY

v_gene: TRBV7-2
j_gene: TRBJ2-3
CDR3aa: ASSFRGLAGGPDTQY

v_gene: TRBV18
j_gene: TRBJ1-4
CDR3aa: ASSPPNRQTNEKLF

v_gene: TRBV30
j_gene: TRBJ2-3
CDR3aa: AWSPRSLSTDTQY

v_gene: TRBV19
j_gene: TRBJ2-5
CDR3aa: ASSSEKGQETQY